These 31 T cell receptor beta chains were all obtained from the same sample, sequenced in a study of response to subunit inactivated influenza vaccine. TCRdb reprocessed the RT-PCR reads with MiXCR, giving one entry per CDR3 protein. The top ten hold 7.5% to 10% of the sample, which has almost 250,000 distinct CDR3 sequences, 9% to 15% seen once. Sequencing used non-naive T cells sorted from PBMCs, obtained around 14 days before vaccination. Receptors originate from a middle-aged man who received an inactivated influenza vaccine.

This clonotype was picked up many times. The chain carries TRBV7-2 and TRBJ2-7, with 13 bases matching TRBD2. The CDR3 spans 17 residues. J gave up 0 bases and V 2 bases, and 4 bases lay outside the gene matches. Germline V lookup: CDR1 SGHTA, CDR2 FQGNSA. Written as DNA, the CDR3 is TGTGCCAGCAGCTTAAGCCGGACTAGCGGGAGCTCCTACGAGCAGTACTTC. It translates to CASSLSRTSGSSYEQYF.

This clonotype was observed a few times. The V and J genes are TRBV4-2 and TRBJ2-5; 10 nucleotides agree with TRBD2. Germline lookup yields CDR1 LGHNA and CDR2 YNFKEQ. The J segment lost 4 bases and the V segment lost 0 bases, leaving 8 bases of the junction unmatched. The CDR3 sequence is 17 residues long. The CDR3 DNA sequence: TGTGCCAGCAGCCAAGAGGTAGCGGGGGGTGTGGGAGAGACCCAGTACTTC. This encodes CASSQEVAGGVGETQYF.

There are a few counts of this clonotype. The chain links TRBV5-1 to TRBJ2-7; 11 bases align to TRBD2. This CDR3 spans 15 amino acids. Germline loops: CDR1 SGHRS, CDR2 YFSETQ. Trimming at V came to 3 bases and at J to 3 bases, leaving 5 bases not matched to a gene. In DNA form, the CDR3 reads TGCGCCAGCAGCTCGGGACTAGCGGTAAACTACGAGCAGTACTTC. It translates to CASSSGLAVNYEQYF.

This clonotype was detected only a few times. J is TRBJ2-3 and V is TRBV6-1; D perhaps matches TRBD1 (8 bases). CDR3 length equals 16 residues. Trimming took off 6 bases at V and 2 bases at J, with 18 bases between the two ends. CDR1 and CDR2 from the germline V gene are MNHNS and SASEGT. DNA of the CDR3: TGTGCCAGCAGGAGGGGGGGACAGGCTAACACAGATACGCAGTATTTT. It translates to CASRRGGQANTDTQYF.

Worth noting for this clonotype: The germline gene is not matched at one end of the junction; a read error may be the cause. The chain recombines TRBV6-1 with TRBJ2-2; D may be TRBD2 (6 bases). The CDR3 is made up of 15 amino acids. CDR1 is MNHNS and CDR2 is SASEGT in the germline V gene. CDR3 region: CASSHTSLNTRELFF. DNA for the CDR3: TGTGCCAGCAGCCACACTAGCCTTAACACCAGGGAGCTGTTTTTT.

This clonotype was counted many times. The chain combines TRBV7-9 with TRBJ2-3, with TRBD2 matching over 9 bases. Germline CDR1 SEHNR, CDR2 FQNEAQ (reference sequence). V was pared by 1 base and J by 2 bases, with 1 base of the junction left unmatched. The CDR3 covers 15 residues. Written as DNA, the CDR3 is TGTGCCAGCAGCTTAGGCGGGGGGGCCACAGATACGCAGTATTTT. This codes for CASSLGGGATDTQYF.

Remarks on this clonotype: This could be a read error, since a much larger clone is one nucleotide away. V usage is TRBV6-2 or TRBV6-3 and J usage is TRBJ2-2; D gene unclear. V lost 0 bases and J lost 6, with 5 bases in between. The germline CDR1 and CDR2 sequences are MNHEY and SVGEGT. The CDR3 extends over 13 amino acids. CDR3 in amino acids: CASSYSVAGELFF. For the CDR3, the DNA is TGTGCCAGCAGTTACTCAGTCGCCGGGGAGCTGTTTTTT.

The rearrangement links TRBV10-3 to TRBJ1-4; D is uncertain. The V gene lost 6 bases and the J gene lost 7 bases, with 18 bases spanning the gap. Germline CDR1 is ENHRY and CDR2 is SYGVKD. This CDR3 has 15 residues. The CDR3 loop reads CAISTGSKRGEKLFF. Written as DNA, the CDR3 is TGTGCCATCAGCACCGGGTCTAAACGAGGTGAAAAACTGTTTTTT.

This clonotype occurred a few times. This sequence joins TRBV2 and TRBJ2-7; TRBD1 agrees at 7 bases. CDR3 size: 14 residues. CDR1 is SNHLY and CDR2 is FYNNEI in the germline V gene. Trimming cost V 6 bases and J 5 bases; bases outside gene matches: 10. Here the CDR3 DNA reads TGTGCCAGCAGCCTCCGGGACAGTGCGAACGAGCAGTACTTC. Its translation: CASSLRDSANEQYF.

The table lists this clonotype with a few counts. The CDR3 bases are TGTGCCAGCAGCTTAGGCAGGGGGCGCCCTGGGTTCACTGAAGCTTTCTTT. The encoded protein is CASSLGRGRPGFTEAFF. This sequence joins TRBV7-9 and TRBJ1-1; 8 bases line up with TRBD1. J lost 4 bases, V lost 1 base, and 11 bases had no gene match. The CDR3 has 17 residues. The germline gives CDR1 SEHNR, CDR2 FQNEAQ (reference sequence).

This clonotype was counted at least ten times. The CDR3 sequence is CASSQGHGDTQYF. CDR3 nucleotides: TGCGCCAGCAGCCAGGGTCATGGAGATACGCAGTATTTT. This chain uses TRBV4-3 with TRBJ2-3; the D is unclear. The length of the CDR3 is 13 residues. V dropped 3 bases and J dropped 5 bases, with 9 bases sitting between them. Germline lookup yields CDR1 LGHNA and CDR2 YSLEER.

There are a few counts of this clonotype. The chain recombines TRBV6-2 or TRBV6-3 with TRBJ2-2; D unclear. Trimming removed 8 bases at V and 1 base at J, with 8 bases between. Germline V gives CDR1 MNHEY, CDR2 SVGEGT. The length of the CDR3 is 13 residues. For the CDR3, the DNA is TGTGCCAGCGGGTGGGGGAACACCGGGGAGCTGTTTTTT. Its translation: CASGWGNTGELFF.

V usage is TRBV3-1 and J usage is TRBJ2-5; 9 positions match TRBD2. CDR1 and CDR2 from the germline V gene are LGHDT and YNNKEL (reference sequence). The V and J ends lost 7 bases and 4 bases, in that order; junction bases with no gene match: 4. The CDR3 runs to 13 residues. DNA for the CDR3: TGTGCCAGCAAGCCTAGCGGGGCAGAGACCCAGTACTTC. It yields the protein CASKPSGAETQYF.

This clonotype was counted only a few times. The chain is built from TRBV20-1 and TRBJ2-2; 7 positions match TRBD2. Germline loops: CDR1 DFQATT, CDR2 SNEGSKA (reference sequence). There are 15 residues in the CDR3. Trimming removed 1 base from V and 0 bases from J; junction bases left unmatched: 2. The CDR3, as DNA: TGCAGTGCTAGAGGTAGCGGGCCGAACACCGGGGAGCTGTTTTTT. Residues: CSARGSGPNTGELFF.

J is TRBJ2-7 and V is TRBV7-2, with D possibly called TRBD1 or TRBD2 (6 bases each). Germline-derived CDR1 and CDR2 are SGHTA and FQGNSA. V shed 5 bases and J shed 2 bases, with 22 bases lying between them. The CDR3 length is 17 residues. The chain's CDR3 is CASSLGGGSRRTYEQYF. The CDR3 bases are TGTGCCAGCAGCCTAGGGGGAGGCTCGCGCCGAACCTACGAGCAGTACTTC.

The sample holds many counts of this clonotype. J is TRBJ2-5 and V is TRBV2, with TRBD1 identical over 8 bases. The CDR3 is 15 residues long. In germline, CDR1 is SNHLY, CDR2 FYNNEI. Trimming took 4 bases from V and 5 from J; bases not matched to a gene: 9. CDR3 loop: CASSGQSGGWETQYF. The CDR3 DNA follows: TGTGCCAGCAGTGGCCAGTCAGGGGGCTGGGAGACCCAGTACTTC.

This clonotype was counted ten times or more. This chain joins TRBV20-1 and TRBJ2-1; D remains ambiguous. CDR3 length: 12 residues. The ends were cut back, 3 bases at V and 12 bases at J, with 15 bases in the middle. Germline-derived CDR1 and CDR2 are DFQATT and SNEGSKA (reference sequence). The CDR3 is CSASGFGEWQFF. As DNA, the CDR3 is TGCAGTGCTAGTGGGTTTGGGGAATGGCAGTTCTTC.

This clonotype was counted ten times or more. The CDR3 bases are TGTGCCAGCAGTTTCGGCCGTTCTTTCTACAATGAGCAGTTCTTC. Protein: CASSFGRSFYNEQFF. The rearrangement joins TRBV28 to TRBJ2-1; no clear D. CDR3 length: 15 residues. Trimming removed 3 bases at V and 3 bases at J, with 12 bases between. Germline V gene lookup returns CDR1 MDHEN and CDR2 SYDVKM.

In its sample, this clonotype was seen a few times. The chain joins TRBV3-1 to TRBJ1-1; no clear D. Germline values: CDR1 LGHDT, CDR2 YNNKEL (reference sequence). Trimming stripped 0 bases from V and 5 bases from J, with 10 bases between. This CDR3 region has 14 residues. As DNA, the CDR3 is TGTGCCAGCAGCCAAGATCGTGGGTGGACTGAAGCTTTCTTT. As protein: CASSQDRGWTEAFF.

This clonotype has a count of ten or more. The rearrangement uses TRBV27 and TRBJ1-1, with TRBD1 matching over 8 bases. The CDR3 is made up of 17 amino acids. V shed 4 bases and J 8 bases; nucleotides not matched to a gene: 18. The germline V gene has CDR1 MNHEY and CDR2 SMNVEV (reference sequence). The CDR3 DNA reads as TGTGCCAGCAGTTCCCCATCCCTCGGACAGGGCGGAAAGGAAGCTTTCTTT. This codes for CASSSPSLGQGGKEAFF.

This chain links TRBV28 with TRBJ2-3; 11 positions agree with TRBD2. The CDR3 is 15 amino acids. The ends lost 5 bases at V and 5 bases at J; junction bases unmatched: 6. The germline V gene encodes CDR1 MDHEN and CDR2 SYDVKM. The CDR3 sequence is CASSRPGLAVDTQYF. The CDR3 DNA reads TGTGCCAGCAGTAGACCGGGACTAGCGGTAGATACGCAGTATTTT.

This chain joins TRBV5-1 and TRBJ2-5, with D possibly TRBD1 on 6 matching bases. Trimming removed 4 bases from V and 5 bases from J, with 12 bases in between. Germline CDR1 reads SGHRS; CDR2 reads YFSETQ. This CDR3 has 13 amino acids. DNA for the CDR3: TGCGCCAGCAGCACGGACAGTGTCGAGACCCAGTACTTC. Protein: CASSTDSVETQYF.

The genes are TRBV19 and TRBJ2-7, with 10 nucleotides matching TRBD1. The CDR3 covers 17 residues. The V segment lost 5 bases and the J segment 5 bases; nucleotides outside the gene matches: 15. Looked up from germline, CDR1 is LNHDA and CDR2 is SQIVND (reference sequence). The CDR3 loop is CASSPAGTGDSGNEQYF. The CDR3 DNA follows: TGTGCCAGTAGTCCCGCCGGGACAGGGGATTCCGGGAACGAGCAGTACTTC. Together with reference TRBV19 and TRBJ2-7, the CDR3 gives the full variable domain: DGGITQSPKYLFRKEGQNVTLSCEQNLNHDAMYWYRQDPGQGLRLIYYSQIVNDFQKGDIAEGYSVSREKKESFPLTVTSAQKNPTAFYLCASSPAGTGDSGNEQYFGPGTRLTVT.

The V and J genes are TRBV20-1 and TRBJ2-5, with TRBD2 identical over 7 bases. V lost 6 bases, J lost 2 bases, and 9 bases stayed unmatched. In germline, CDR1 is DFQATT, CDR2 SNEGSKA (reference sequence). The CDR3 covers 14 residues. Written as DNA, the CDR3 is TGCAGTGCCCGTCAGGGACTATTACAAGAGACCCAGTACTTC. Encoded protein: CSARQGLLQETQYF.

This clonotype came up many times. The CDR3 DNA reads TGTGCCAGCAGGCAGGGGGTTAACAACAATGAGCAGTTCTTC. Residues: CASRQGVNNNEQFF. The chain couples TRBV12-3 or TRBV12-4 to TRBJ2-1; 7 nucleotides match TRBD1. The J segment lost 5 bases and the V segment lost 6 bases, leaving 7 bases of the junction unmatched. The CDR3 runs to 14 residues.

This clonotype was detected many times. The chain links TRBV28 to TRBJ2-2; 7 bases agree with TRBD1. Germline assignment: CDR1 MDHEN and CDR2 SYDVKM. CDR3 length equals 15 residues. The trim removed 6 bases at V and 6 bases at J, leaving 10 bases unmatched. In DNA form, the CDR3 reads TGTGCCAGCAGCAAGATGACAGGGTTGTCCGGGGAGCTGTTTTTT. The encoded protein is CASSKMTGLSGELFF. Full variable domain (remainder filled in from reference TRBV28 and TRBJ2-2): DVKVTQSSRYLVKRTGEKVFLECVQDMDHENMFWYRQDPGLGLRLIYFSYDVKMKEKGDIPEGYSVSREKKERFSLILESASTNQTSMYLCASSKMTGLSGELFFGEGSRLTVL.

The chain combines TRBV7-2 with TRBJ1-6, with TRBD1 as a possible D gene (5 bases). Trimming took off 1 base at V and 1 base at J, with 11 bases between the two ends. The CDR3 totals 17 residues. Germline V CDR1 and CDR2: SGHTA, FQGNSA. In nucleotides, the CDR3 is TGTGCCAGCAGCTTAGTGAAAGGGGAGTCCTATAATTCACCCCTCCACTTT. As protein: CASSLVKGESYNSPLHF.

A few counts support this clonotype. The chain combines TRBV24-1 with TRBJ2-1; unclear D gene. Germline V lookup: CDR1 KGHDR, CDR2 SFDVKD. V shed 2 bases and J shed 6 bases, with 4 bases lying between them. This CDR3 is built from 12 residues. The CDR3 is CATSDYGNEQFF. As DNA, the CDR3 is TGTGCCACCAGTGATTACGGCAATGAGCAGTTCTTC.

The chain is built from TRBV4-2 and TRBJ1-5; 9 bases match TRBD1. V trimming: 0 bases; J trimming: 7 bases; junction bases outside the gene matches: 4. Germline V gene data show CDR1 as LGHNA and CDR2 as YNFKEQ. This CDR3 has 15 residues. The CDR3 sequence: CASSQDRDRVQPQHF. CDR3 DNA sequence: TGTGCCAGCAGCCAAGATCGGGACAGGGTGCAGCCCCAGCATTTT.

This clonotype showed up just a few times. The rearrangement links TRBV11-1 to TRBJ2-5; maybe TRBD1 (7 bases). The CDR3 is 16 amino acids. V was pared by 2 bases and J by 4 bases, with 17 bases between. The V gene's germline CDR1 is SGHAT and CDR2 FQDESV (reference sequence). The CDR3 sequence is CASSLTIGQGGETQYF. DNA for the CDR3: TGTGCCAGCAGCTTAACGATCGGTCAGGGGGGAGAGACCCAGTACTTC. The full variable domain, completed using reference TRBV11-1 and TRBJ2-5, is EAEVAQSPRYKITEKSQAVAFWCDPISGHATLYWYRQILGQGPELLVQFQDESVVDDSQLPKDRFSAERLKGVDSTLKIQPAELGDSAMYLCASSLTIGQGGETQYFGPGTRLLVL.

The chain has TRBV20-1 and TRBJ1-4, with 10 bases fitting TRBD1. V was clipped by 2 bases and J by 7 bases; unmatched bases: 7. Germline CDR1 DFQATT, CDR2 SNEGSKA (reference sequence). The CDR3 loop spans 15 amino acids. CDR3 residues: CSARSTDRGSEKLFF. The CDR3 DNA sequence: TGCAGTGCTAGATCTACGGACAGGGGGTCTGAAAAACTGTTTTTT.